This T cell receptor (beta chain) was captured by sequencing in a study of early T cells in non-severe SARS-CoV-2 infection. TCRdb re-analysed the 5' RACE reads in MiXCR, keeping a single row per CDR3 protein. The sample gives 65,000 to 75,000 distinct CDR3 sequences, roughly 4.6% of which show up once; 3.5% to 4% is in the top ten. This clonotype appeared many times. At one boundary the junction diverges from the germline segment, which might be a read error. CDR1 is MDHEN, CDR2 SYDVKM, per germline. This CDR3 contains 12 residues. This clonotype was obtained from an adult who was a healthcare worker with PCR-confirmed SARS-CoV-2 infection or an uninfected control (not recorded which). The donor label of this sample is uncertain. The specimen comprised whole blood, sampled at baseline. The chain has TRBV28 and TRBJ2-7; 8 nucleotides match TRBD1. CDR3: CASSPPDRDHDF. The CDR3 DNA follows: TGTGCCAGCAGTCCCCCGGACAGGGATCACGACTTC.